This TCR beta chain was captured in a study of blood T cell repertoires in COVID-19. Study information: Researchers got acute and convalescent COVID-19 samples from the United States, Italy and Spain.

V shed 5 bases and J 1 base; nucleotides not matched to a gene: 4. This CDR3 is built from 14 residues. Germline loops: CDR1 LNHDA, CDR2 SQIVND (reference sequence). TCRdb's copy holds only in-frame clones and misses some; the assay was immunoSEQ multiplex PCR. The sample lists around 120,000 clones, around 91% occurring once. The V and J genes are TRBV19 and TRBJ1-1; 7 bases map to TRBD1. The source of this sequence is a woman aged 55 to 70 with COVID-19, enrolled during active disease. The sequenced material came from peripheral blood. Here the CDR3 reads CASSLGQANTEAFF. In nucleotides, the CDR3 is TGTGCCAGTAGTTTAGGACAGGCGAACACTGAAGCTTTCTTT.